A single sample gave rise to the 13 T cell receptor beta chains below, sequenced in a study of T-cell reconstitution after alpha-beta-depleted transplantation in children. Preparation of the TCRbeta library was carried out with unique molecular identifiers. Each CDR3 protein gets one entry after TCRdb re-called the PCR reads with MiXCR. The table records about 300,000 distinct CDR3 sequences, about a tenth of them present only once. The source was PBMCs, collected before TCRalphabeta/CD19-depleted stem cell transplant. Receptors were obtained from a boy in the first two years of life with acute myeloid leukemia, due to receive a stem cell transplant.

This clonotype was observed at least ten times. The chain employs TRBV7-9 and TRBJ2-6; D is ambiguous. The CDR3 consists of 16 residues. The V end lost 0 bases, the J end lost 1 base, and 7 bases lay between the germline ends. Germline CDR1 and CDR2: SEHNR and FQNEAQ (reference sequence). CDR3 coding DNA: TGTGCCAGCAGCTTAGCGAAACGGTCTGGGGCCAACGTCCTGACTTTC. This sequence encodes CASSLAKRSGANVLTF.

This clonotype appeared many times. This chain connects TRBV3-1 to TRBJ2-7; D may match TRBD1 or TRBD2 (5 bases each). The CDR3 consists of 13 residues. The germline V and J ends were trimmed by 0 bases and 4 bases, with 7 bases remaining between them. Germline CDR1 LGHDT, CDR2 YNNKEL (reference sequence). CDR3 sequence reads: CASSQDWGYEQYF. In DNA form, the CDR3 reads TGTGCCAGCAGCCAAGATTGGGGGTACGAGCAGTACTTC.

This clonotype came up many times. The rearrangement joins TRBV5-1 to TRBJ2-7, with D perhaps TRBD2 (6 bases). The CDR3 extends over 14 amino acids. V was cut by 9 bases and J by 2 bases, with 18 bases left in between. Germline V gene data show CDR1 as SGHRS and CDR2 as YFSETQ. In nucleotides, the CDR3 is TGCGCCACTAACACCGGCGGGGTTGCCTACGAGCAGTACTTC. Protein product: CATNTGGVAYEQYF.

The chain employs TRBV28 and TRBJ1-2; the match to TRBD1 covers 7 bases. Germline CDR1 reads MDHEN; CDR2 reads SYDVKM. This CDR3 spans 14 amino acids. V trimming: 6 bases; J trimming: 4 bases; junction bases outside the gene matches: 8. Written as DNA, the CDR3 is TGTGCCAGCAGACTCGACAGGGTAGGCTATGGCTACACCTTC. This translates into CASRLDRVGYGYTF.

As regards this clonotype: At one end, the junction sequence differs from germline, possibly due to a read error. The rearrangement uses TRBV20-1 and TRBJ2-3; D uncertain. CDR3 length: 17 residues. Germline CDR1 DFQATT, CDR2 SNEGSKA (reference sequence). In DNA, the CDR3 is TGCTGTGCTAGAGTGGTAGGAGACTCCTTTTACACAGATACGCAGTATTTT. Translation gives CCARVVGDSFYTDTQYF.

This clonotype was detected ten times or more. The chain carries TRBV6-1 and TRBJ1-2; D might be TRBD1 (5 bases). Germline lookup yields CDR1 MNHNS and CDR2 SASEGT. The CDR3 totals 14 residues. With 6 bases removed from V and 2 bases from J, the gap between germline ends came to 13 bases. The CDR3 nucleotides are TGTGCCAGCAGATTGCAGGGTACCAACTATGGCTACACCTTC. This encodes CASRLQGTNYGYTF.

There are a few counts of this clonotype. CDR3 residues: CASSYDGRAGETQYF. For the CDR3, the DNA is TGTGCCAGCAGTTACGACGGGAGGGCCGGGGAGACCCAGTACTTC. V gene TRBV7-2 combines with J gene TRBJ2-5; TRBD2 matches at 8 bases. Germline lookup yields CDR1 SGHTA and CDR2 FQGNSA. This CDR3 has 15 amino acids. V dropped 6 bases and J dropped 5; count of bases not matched to a gene: 11. Filled out from reference TRBV7-2 and TRBJ2-5, the complete variable domain reads GAGVSQSPSNKVTEKGKDVELRCDPISGHTALYWYRQSLGQGLEFLIYFQGNSAPDKSGLPSDRFSAERTGGSVSTLTIQRTQQEDSAVYLCASSYDGRAGETQYFGPGTRLLVL.

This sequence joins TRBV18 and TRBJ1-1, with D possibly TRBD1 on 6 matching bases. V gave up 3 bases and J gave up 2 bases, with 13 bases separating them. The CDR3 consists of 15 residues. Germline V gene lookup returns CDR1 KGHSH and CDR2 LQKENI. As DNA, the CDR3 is TGTGCCAGCTCACCCGAACAGGGAATAAACACTGAAGCTTTCTTT. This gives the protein CASSPEQGINTEAFF.

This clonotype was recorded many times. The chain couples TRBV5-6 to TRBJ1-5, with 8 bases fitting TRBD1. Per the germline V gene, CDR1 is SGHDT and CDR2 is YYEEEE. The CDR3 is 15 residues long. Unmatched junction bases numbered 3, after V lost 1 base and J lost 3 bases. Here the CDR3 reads CASSLRDRNNQPQHF. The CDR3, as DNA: TGTGCCAGCAGCTTGAGGGACAGGAACAATCAGCCCCAGCATTTT.

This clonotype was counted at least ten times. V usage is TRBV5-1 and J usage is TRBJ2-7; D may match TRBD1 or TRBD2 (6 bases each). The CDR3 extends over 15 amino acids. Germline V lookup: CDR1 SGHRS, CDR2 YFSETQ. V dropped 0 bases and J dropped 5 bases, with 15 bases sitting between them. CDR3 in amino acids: CASSLGGAGTHEQYF. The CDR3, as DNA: TGCGCCAGCAGCTTGGGGGGGGCAGGGACTCACGAGCAGTACTTC.

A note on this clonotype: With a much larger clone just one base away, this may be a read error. The CDR3 DNA reads TGTGCCGGCAGTCCTAGCGGGAGTGGAAACGAGCAGTACTTC. It translates to CAGSPSGSGNEQYF. The V call is TRBV12-3 or TRBV12-4, the J call TRBJ2-7; 10 nucleotides line up with TRBD2. This CDR3 region has 14 residues.

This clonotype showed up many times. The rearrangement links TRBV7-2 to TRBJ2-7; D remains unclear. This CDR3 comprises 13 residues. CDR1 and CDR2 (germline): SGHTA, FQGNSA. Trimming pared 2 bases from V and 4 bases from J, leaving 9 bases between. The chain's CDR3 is CASSLQSAYEQYF. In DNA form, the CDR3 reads TGTGCCAGCAGCTTACAGTCCGCGTACGAGCAGTACTTC. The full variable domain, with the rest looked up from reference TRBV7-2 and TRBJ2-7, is GAGVSQSPSNKVTEKGKDVELRCDPISGHTALYWYRQSLGQGLEFLIYFQGNSAPDKSGLPSDRFSAERTGGSVSTLTIQRTQQEDSAVYLCASSLQSAYEQYFGPGTRLTVT.

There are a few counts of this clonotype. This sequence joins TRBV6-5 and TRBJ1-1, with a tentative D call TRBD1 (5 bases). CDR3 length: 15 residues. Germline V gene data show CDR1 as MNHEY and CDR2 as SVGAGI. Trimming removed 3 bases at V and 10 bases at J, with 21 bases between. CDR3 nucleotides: TGTGCCAGCAGTTATCAGACAGCGCCGCCTCTCGTAGCTTTCTTT. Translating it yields CASSYQTAPPLVAFF.